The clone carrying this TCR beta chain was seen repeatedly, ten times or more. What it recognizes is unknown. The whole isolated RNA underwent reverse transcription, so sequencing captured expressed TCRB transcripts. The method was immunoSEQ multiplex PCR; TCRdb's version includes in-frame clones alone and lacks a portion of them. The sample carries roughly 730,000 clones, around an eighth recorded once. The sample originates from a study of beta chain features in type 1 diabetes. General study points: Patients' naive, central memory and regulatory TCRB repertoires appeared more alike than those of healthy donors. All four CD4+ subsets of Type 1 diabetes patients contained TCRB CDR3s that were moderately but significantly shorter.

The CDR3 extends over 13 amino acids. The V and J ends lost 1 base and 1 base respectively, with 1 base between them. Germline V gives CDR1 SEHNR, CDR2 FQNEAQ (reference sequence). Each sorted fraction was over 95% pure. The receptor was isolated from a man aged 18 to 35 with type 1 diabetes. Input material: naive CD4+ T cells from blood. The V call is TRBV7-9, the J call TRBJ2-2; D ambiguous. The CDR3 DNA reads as TGTGCCAGCAGCTTAGGGAACACCGGGGAGCTGTTTTTT. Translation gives CASSLGNTGELFF.